The present T cell receptor beta chain was sequenced within a study of blood T cell repertoires in COVID-19. Looking at the study overall: Samples taken during acute and convalescent COVID-19 were collected in the United States, Italy and Spain. Nucleic acid was either cDNA or gDNA, and it came from T cells, B-cell-depleted T cells, or PBMCs.

Original processing notes: The assay estimated nucleated cells by amplifying reference gene primers. Here immunoSEQ multiplex PCR was the method, and the copy in TCRdb shows in-frame clones only, minus some. The V and J calls and clone size are taken from that table; D and trimming were inferred from the DNA. The profile shows roughly 230,000 clones, nearly 90% of them singletons. Patients of the Seattle cohort, enrolled during active infection, were followed longitudinally. The sequencing input was peripheral blood. The source of this sequence is a woman in her sixties or seventies with COVID-19, enrolled during active disease.

For the CDR3, the DNA is TGCGCCAGCAGCTCTGAGGGGGCAGGTGGAAACACCATATATTTT. Its translation is CASSSEGAGGNTIYF. V is TRBV5-1 and J is TRBJ1-3; 7 bases line up with TRBD1. The CDR3 spans 15 residues. Germline CDR1 reads SGHRS; CDR2 reads YFSETQ. The J segment lost 3 bases and the V segment lost 3 bases, leaving 6 bases of the junction unmatched.